A selection of T cell receptor beta chains follows, all from one sample in a study of blood T cells in healthy people across ages. TCRdb re-called the 5' RACE reads with MiXCR, one entry per CDR3 protein. Of approximately 800,000 distinct CDR3 sequences listed, 46% are singletons. Sequences were obtained from blood. The receptors were sampled from a man older than 75 in good health. CDR3s include the opening cysteine and the closing phenylalanine or tryptophan. The D gene is left open where the match is weak. The size of a clone is reported for some rows only, either as once, few or many, or as a class for expanded clones.

j_call d_call v_call clone_size cdr3_aa cdr3_nt
TRBJ1-1 . TRBV12-3/TRBV12-4 . CASSFGTGSGYTEAFF TGTGCCAGCAGTTTCGGTACAGGATCAGGGTACACTGAAGCTTTCTTT
TRBJ2-7 . TRBV27 . CASSLQGGDEQYF TGTGCCAGCAGTCTCCAGGGGGGTGATGAGCAGTACTTC
TRBJ2-5 TRBD2 TRBV11-1 . CASSLAGSGAASYERYF TGTGCCAGCAGCTTAGCAGGGAGCGGGGCCGCCTCATACGAGCGGTACTTC
TRBJ2-5 . TRBV5-5 . CASSLVEFQETQYF TGTGCCAGCAGCTTGGTTGAATTCCAAGAGACCCAGTACTTC
TRBJ2-4 TRBD1 TRBV20-1 . CSASRDRGIAYERYF TGCAGTGCTAGCAGGGACAGGGGGATCGCCTACGAGCGGTACTTC
TRBJ2-7 . TRBV9 . CASSPADRFSYEQYF TGTGCCAGCAGCCCCGCCGACAGATTCTCCTACGAGCAGTACTTC
TRBJ2-3 . TRBV7-2 . CASSPGPDPYTDTQYF TGTGCCAGCAGCCCGGGACCCGACCCTTACACAGATACGCAGTATTTT
TRBJ2-1 . TRBV19 . CASSIVQGRDEQFF TGTGCCAGTAGTATAGTACAGGGTAGGGATGAGCAGTTCTTC
TRBJ2-7 TRBD1 TRBV5-1 . CASSFGTGLTYERYF TGCGCCAGCAGCTTCGGGACAGGACTTACCTACGAGCGGTACTTC
TRBJ2-1 TRBD2 TRBV7-6 many CASSLTSGSSNEQFF TGTGCCAGCAGCTTGACTAGCGGGAGTAGTAATGAGCAGTTCTTC
TRBJ2-4 . TRBV2 many CASNKPPGDIQYF TGTGCCAGCAATAAGCCTCCGGGGGACATTCAGTACTTC
TRBJ2-1 . TRBV7-9 few CASSPISGEQFF TGTGCCAGCAGCCCGATCTCCGGTGAGCAGTTCTTC
TRBJ2-7 . TRBV12-3/TRBV12-4 once CASSVRQTYEQYF TGTGCCAGCAGTGTACGACAGACCTACGAGCAGTACTTC
TRBJ2-5 . TRBV7-2 many CASSFSSETQYF TGTGCCAGCAGCTTCTCATCAGAGACCCAGTACTTC
TRBJ2-7 . TRBV6-5 few CASSPGSRYEQYF TGTGCCAGCAGCCCCGGGAGCCGCTACGAGCAGTACTTC